The clone carrying this T cell receptor beta chain was counted many times. Its antigen is as yet unknown. CDR1 and CDR2 (germline): SQVTM, ANQGSEA. The V end was cut by 2 bases, the J end by 15 bases, with 17 bases between. The CDR3 spans 12 residues. This record comes from a study of response to subunit inactivated influenza vaccine. Study-level results: New T cells are recruited in small numbers by each seasonal influenza vaccination, according to the authors' suggestion.

From the RT-PCR reads, TCRdb called clonotypes with MiXCR, one entry per CDR3 protein. This table holds more than 600,000 distinct CDR3 sequences, around 20% found once. The TCR comes from a man aged 50 to 59 who received an inactivated influenza vaccine. V is TRBV29-1 and J is TRBJ2-1; a weak D match, TRBD2 (6 bases). The sample was PBMCs from blood, taken more than 4 days after vaccination. The CDR3 coding sequence is TGCAGCGTTGAAAGTTACGGGAGTACCCTGTTCTTC. This translates into CSVESYGSTLFF.